Listed below are T cell receptor beta chains from one sample, sequenced in a study of blood T cell repertoires in COVID-19. Profiled with immunoSEQ multiplex PCR; TCRdb holds only in-frame clones, not every one. The sample yields fewer than 100,000 clones, around nine tenths seen once. Sequencing input: peripheral blood. Receptor source: a man between 45 and 60 years old with acute or convalescent COVID-19. Each CDR3 is given with its conserved first and last residue. Fields, in order: V gene, CDR3 protein.

v_gene: TRBV12-5; CDR3aa: CASGLGGQGSGNTEAFF
v_gene: TRBV7-9; CDR3aa: CASSFDGGTQYF
v_gene: TRBV28; CDR3aa: CASSLPQGDEKLFF
v_gene: TRBV9; CDR3aa: CASSDRQGTGNTIYF
v_gene: TRBV27; CDR3aa: CASSSGQGLSYNEQFF
v_gene: TRBV5-1; CDR3aa: CASSLGGQGDQPQHF
v_gene: TRBV25-1; CDR3aa: CASSSDRGNYGYTF
v_gene: TRBV6-4; CDR3aa: CASSDVTGGNNSPLHF
v_gene: TRBV12-3/TRBV12-4; CDR3aa: CASSAVDSYGYTF
v_gene: TRBV2; CDR3aa: CASSESPGGLRVPFF
v_gene: TRBV5-6; CDR3aa: CARSLGGGQPQHF
v_gene: TRBV21-1; CDR3aa: CASSIRRQGGVTGELFF
v_gene: TRBV11-2; CDR3aa: CASSLSAGNTGELFF
v_gene: TRBV2; CDR3aa: CASSEAGGAGGLYGYTF
v_gene: TRBV7-9; CDR3aa: CASSLETSQETQYF
v_gene: TRBV6-5; CDR3aa: CASSYDYASTDTQYF
v_gene: TRBV29-1; CDR3aa: CSVVGLAGSPPGEQYF
v_gene: TRBV10-2; CDR3aa: CASSDRGTEAFF
v_gene: TRBV5-1; CDR3aa: CASSQPRDRGPDEKLFF
v_gene: TRBV3-1/TRBV3-2; CDR3aa: CASSRPGTRVGNEQYF
v_gene: TRBV5-4; CDR3aa: CASSLRTEVNEQFF
v_gene: TRBV7-9; CDR3aa: CASSFETFAYEQYF
v_gene: TRBV24-1; CDR3aa: CATGQGQPDTQYF
v_gene: TRBV4-1; CDR3aa: CASSQGMVVGGREKLFF
v_gene: TRBV10-1; CDR3aa: CASSELAGGNEQFF
v_gene: TRBV10-1; CDR3aa: CASSEGTGARYEQYF
v_gene: TRBV6-6; CDR3aa: CASSSPQGVSTDTQYF
v_gene: TRBV3-1/TRBV3-2; CDR3aa: CASSQLWTGELEQYF
v_gene: TRBV2; CDR3aa: CASWGVGGINYGYTF
v_gene: TRBV30; CDR3aa: CAWSVGDLGYNEQFF
v_gene: TRBV4-1; CDR3aa: CASSQAGTGGDEQFF
v_gene: TRBV11-2; CDR3aa: CASSLVLTSHIANEQFF
v_gene: TRBV11-2; CDR3aa: CASSLGGFYGYTF
v_gene: TRBV7-9; CDR3aa: CASSLPGTGGSYEQYF
v_gene: TRBV19; CDR3aa: CASSDRDSSYNEQFF
v_gene: TRBV7-9; CDR3aa: CASSLRVSGANVLTF
v_gene: TRBV6-5; CDR3aa: CASSQDRVNTGELFF
v_gene: TRBV11-2; CDR3aa: CASSAPRGYGYTF
v_gene: TRBV28; CDR3aa: CASSLGGGSSYEQYF
v_gene: TRBV9; CDR3aa: CASSSRGSTDTQYF
v_gene: TRBV5-5; CDR3aa: CASSWGASNQPQHF